These 10 T cell receptor beta chains share one sample of origin, sequenced in a study of blood T cell repertoires in COVID-19. Profiled with immunoSEQ multiplex PCR; TCRdb holds only in-frame clones, not every one. The sample includes 110,000 to 150,000 clones, under 90% of them seen just once. Sequencing was performed on PBMCs or T cells enriched from blood (not recorded which). The receptors stem from a woman between 18 and 30 years old who had been exposed to COVID-19.

The rearrangement joins TRBV6-5 to TRBJ2-7; no reliable D call. The CDR3 has 14 amino acids. V lost 3 bases and J 4 bases, leaving 13 bases between the germline ends. Per the germline V gene, CDR1 is MNHEY and CDR2 is SVGAGI. CDR3 bases: TGTGCCAGCAGTTATGGGCCGGCGTCGTACGAGCAGTACTTC. Its protein product is CASSYGPASYEQYF.

The gene calls are TRBV11-3 and TRBJ1-6, with TRBD1 identical over 7 bases. This CDR3 contains 15 residues. Germline loops: CDR1 SGHNT, CDR2 YENEEA. V lost 10 bases and J lost 7; bases outside the gene matches: 13. CDR3 amino acids: CATLRAQGRNSPLHF. The DNA for the CDR3 is TGTGCCACCCTTAGGGCACAGGGGAGAAATTCACCCCTCCACTTT.

This clone was seen only once. The chain employs TRBV6-5 and TRBJ1-1, with 9 bases lining up with TRBD1. The CDR3 spans 15 residues. Trimming took 6 bases from V and 7 from J; bases not matched to a gene: 12. CDR1 and CDR2 (germline): MNHEY, SVGAGI. The CDR3 protein is CASRQMWTGVGEAFF. CDR3 DNA: TGTGCCAGCAGACAGATGTGGACAGGGGTTGGTGAAGCTTTCTTT.

V usage is TRBV28 and J usage is TRBJ1-1, with D hard to call. Germline-derived CDR1 and CDR2 are MDHEN and SYDVKM. CDR3 length equals 13 residues. V lost 1 base and J 7 bases, leaving 10 bases between the germline ends. The CDR3 DNA follows: TGTGCCAGCAGTTTATCCTCCGTATTTGAAGCTTTCTTT. This encodes CASSLSSVFEAFF.

The rearrangement links TRBV5-8 to TRBJ2-1; 14 bases agree with TRBD2. Trimming at V came to 2 bases and at J to 9 bases, leaving 7 bases not matched to a gene. CDR1 and CDR2 (germline): SGHTS, YDEGEE. This CDR3 is 16 amino acids long. The CDR3 reads CASSFIPTSGRGEQFF. The CDR3 DNA reads as TGTGCCAGCAGCTTCATCCCGACTAGCGGGAGGGGTGAGCAGTTCTTC.

This chain links TRBV9 with TRBJ2-1; TRBD2 agrees at 7 bases. Unmatched junction bases numbered 7, after V lost 0 bases and J lost 1 base. Germline-derived CDR1 and CDR2 are SGDLS and YYNGEE. This CDR3 region has 17 residues. The CDR3 sequence is CASSVGNSGSSYNEQFF. The CDR3 bases are TGTGCCAGCAGCGTAGGGAATAGCGGGTCTTCCTACAATGAGCAGTTCTTC.

V gene TRBV5-1 combines with J gene TRBJ2-2; 7 bases agree with TRBD2. Trimming at V came to 1 base and at J to 6 bases, leaving 3 bases not matched to a gene. The CDR3 has 14 amino acids. The germline gives CDR1 SGHRS, CDR2 YFSETQ. The CDR3, as DNA: TGCGCCAGCAGCTTGAGTACTAGCGCCGGGGAGCTGTTTTTT. This translates into CASSLSTSAGELFF.

This clone showed up many times. A read error may be the cause here, since a much bigger clone is one base away. The identical CDR3 is also encoded by other nucleotide sequences in the sample. This chain links TRBV3-1 (or the pseudogene TRBV3-2) with TRBJ2-3; 10 bases match TRBD2. Unmatched junction bases numbered 1, after V lost 4 bases and J lost 0 bases. The CDR3 has 15 residues. Germline values: CDR1 LGHDT, CDR2 YNNKEL (reference sequence). The CDR3 sequence is CASSPTSGSTDTQYF. The CDR3 DNA sequence: TGTGCCAGCAGCCCGACTAGCGGGAGCACAGATACGCAGTATTTT.

The rearrangement joins TRBV19 to TRBJ1-2; D possibly corresponds to TRBD1 (5 bases). V lost 6 bases and J 5 bases, leaving 13 bases between the germline ends. The CDR3 is made up of 13 amino acids. Germline V lookup: CDR1 LNHDA, CDR2 SQIVND (reference sequence). CDR3 nucleotides: TGTGCCAGTAGCACGACAGTTTTATATGGCTACACCTTC. Translated, it gives CASSTTVLYGYTF.

CDR3 sequence: CATSDTRGLLVETQYF. The CDR3 coding sequence is TGTGCCACCAGTGACACGCGGGGGCTCCTAGTGGAGACCCAGTACTTC. The genes are TRBV24-1 and TRBJ2-5; maybe TRBD2 (7 bases). Germline V gives CDR1 KGHDR, CDR2 SFDVKD. V lost 4 bases, J lost 5 bases, and 19 bases lay in between. The CDR3 sequence is 16 residues long.